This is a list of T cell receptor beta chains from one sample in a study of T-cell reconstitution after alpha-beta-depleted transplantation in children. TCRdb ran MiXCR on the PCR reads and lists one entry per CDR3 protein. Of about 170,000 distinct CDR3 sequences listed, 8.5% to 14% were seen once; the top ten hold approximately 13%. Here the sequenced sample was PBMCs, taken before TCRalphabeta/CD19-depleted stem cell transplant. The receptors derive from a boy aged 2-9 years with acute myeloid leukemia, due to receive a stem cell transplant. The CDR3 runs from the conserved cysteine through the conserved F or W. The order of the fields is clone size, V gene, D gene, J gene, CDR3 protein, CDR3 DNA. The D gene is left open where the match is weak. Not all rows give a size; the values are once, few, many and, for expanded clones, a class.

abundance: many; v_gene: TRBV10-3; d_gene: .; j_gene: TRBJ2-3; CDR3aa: CAISERTDFSDTQYF; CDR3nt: TGTGCCATCAGTGAAAGGACAGATTTCTCAGATACGCAGTATTTT
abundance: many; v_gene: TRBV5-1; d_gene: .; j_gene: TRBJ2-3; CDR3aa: CASSPTTSTDTQYF; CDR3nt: TGCGCCAGCAGTCCCACTACTAGCACAGATACGCAGTATTTT
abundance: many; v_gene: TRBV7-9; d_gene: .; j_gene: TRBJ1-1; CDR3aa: CASSPLMNTEAFF; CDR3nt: TGTGCCAGCAGCCCCTTGATGAACACTGAAGCTTTCTTT
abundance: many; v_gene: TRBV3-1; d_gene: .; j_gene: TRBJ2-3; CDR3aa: CASSREQGVDTQYF; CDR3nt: TGTGCCAGCAGCCGGGAACAGGGTGTAGATACGCAGTATTTT
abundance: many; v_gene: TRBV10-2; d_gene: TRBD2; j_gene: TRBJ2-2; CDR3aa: CATWNGGATGELFF; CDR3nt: TGCGCCACCTGGAACGGGGGGGCCACCGGGGAGCTGTTTTTT
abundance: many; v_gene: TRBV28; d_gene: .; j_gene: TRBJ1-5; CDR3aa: CASSFLENNSNQPQHF; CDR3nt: TGTGCCAGCAGTTTTCTTGAGAATAATAGCAATCAGCCCCAGCATTTT
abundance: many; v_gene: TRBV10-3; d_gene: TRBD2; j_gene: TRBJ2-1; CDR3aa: CAIRAGLAGMPLQNEQFF; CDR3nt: TGTGCCATCAGGGCGGGACTAGCGGGTATGCCATTACAAAATGAGCAGTTCTTC
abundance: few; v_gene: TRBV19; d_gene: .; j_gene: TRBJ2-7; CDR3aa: CASSIRGSGAYEQYF; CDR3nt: TGTGCCAGTAGTATCCGGGGTAGCGGAGCCTACGAGCAGTACTTC
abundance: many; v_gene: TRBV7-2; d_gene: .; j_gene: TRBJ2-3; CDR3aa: CASNDMPRGKRTDTQYF; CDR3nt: TGTGCCAGCAACGATATGCCTAGAGGGAAACGCACAGATACGCAGTATTTT
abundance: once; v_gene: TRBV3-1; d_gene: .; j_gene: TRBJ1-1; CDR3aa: CASSQEVRNTEAFF; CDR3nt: TGTGCCAGCAGCCAAGAGGTGAGGAACACTGAAGCTTTCTTT
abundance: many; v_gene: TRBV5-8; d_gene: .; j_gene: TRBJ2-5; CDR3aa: CASSHTHSWETQYF; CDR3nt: TGTGCCAGCAGCCATACTCACAGTTGGGAGACCCAGTACTTC
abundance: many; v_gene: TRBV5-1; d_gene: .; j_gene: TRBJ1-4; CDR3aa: CASSHTGPGREKLFF; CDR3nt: TGCGCCAGCAGCCATACGGGACCTGGACGAGAAAAACTGTTTTTT
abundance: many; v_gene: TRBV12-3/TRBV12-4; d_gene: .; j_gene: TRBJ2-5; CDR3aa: CASSLGPETQYF; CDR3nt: TGTGCCAGCAGTTTGGGGCCGGAGACCCAGTACTTC
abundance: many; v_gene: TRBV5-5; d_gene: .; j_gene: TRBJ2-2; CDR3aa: CATGTPTGELFF; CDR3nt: TGTGCCACGGGCACCCCCACCGGGGAGCTGTTTTTT
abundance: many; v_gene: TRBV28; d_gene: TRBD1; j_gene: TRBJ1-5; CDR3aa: CASNPRTGSNQPQHF; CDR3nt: TGTGCCAGCAACCCTAGGACAGGAAGCAATCAGCCCCAGCATTTT
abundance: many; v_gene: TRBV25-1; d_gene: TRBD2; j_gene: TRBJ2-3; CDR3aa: CASSVASGLTDTQYF; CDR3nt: TGTGCCAGCAGTGTGGCTAGCGGACTCACAGATACGCAGTATTTT
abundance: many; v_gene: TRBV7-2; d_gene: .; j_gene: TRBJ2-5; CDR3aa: CASSSRVQETQYF; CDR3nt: TGTGCCAGCAGCTCGCGGGTACAAGAGACCCAGTACTTC
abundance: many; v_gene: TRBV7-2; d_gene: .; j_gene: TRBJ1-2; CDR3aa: CASSFWTGLADGYTF; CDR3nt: TGTGCCAGCAGCTTCTGGACCGGGTTGGCGGATGGCTACACCTTC
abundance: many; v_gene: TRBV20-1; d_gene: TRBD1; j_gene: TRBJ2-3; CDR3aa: CSATGTGGQRTSTDTQYF; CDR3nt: TGCAGTGCAACCGGGACAGGGGGTCAGCGAACTAGCACAGATACGCAGTATTTT
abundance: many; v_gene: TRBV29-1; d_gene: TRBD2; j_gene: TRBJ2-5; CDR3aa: CSVEVDGRAAETQYF; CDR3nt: TGCAGCGTTGAAGTCGACGGGAGGGCCGCTGAGACCCAGTACTTC
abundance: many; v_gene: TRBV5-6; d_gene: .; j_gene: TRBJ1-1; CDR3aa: CASSSRIRGNTEAFF; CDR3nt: TGTGCCAGCAGCTCCCGAATCAGGGGGAACACTGAAGCTTTCTTT
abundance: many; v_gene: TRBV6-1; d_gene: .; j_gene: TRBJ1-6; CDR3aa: CASSEVVVGSPLHF; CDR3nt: TGTGCCAGCAGTGAAGTTGTGGTGGGATCACCCCTCCACTTT
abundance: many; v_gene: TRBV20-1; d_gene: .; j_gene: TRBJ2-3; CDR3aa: CSARDIADTQYF; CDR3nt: TGCAGTGCTAGAGATATCGCAGATACGCAGTATTTT
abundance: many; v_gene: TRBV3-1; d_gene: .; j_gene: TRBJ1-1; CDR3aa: CASRRSYRGLNTEAFF; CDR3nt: TGTGCCAGCAGGAGAAGTTATCGGGGATTGAACACTGAAGCTTTCTTT
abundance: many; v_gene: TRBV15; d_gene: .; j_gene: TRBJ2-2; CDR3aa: CATSRVSTALGELFF; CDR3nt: TGTGCCACCAGCAGAGTTTCAACAGCCCTCGGGGAGCTGTTTTTT
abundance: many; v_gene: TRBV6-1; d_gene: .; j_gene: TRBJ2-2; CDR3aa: CASRPQGNTGELFF; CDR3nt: TGTGCCAGCAGACCGCAGGGGAACACCGGGGAGCTGTTTTTT
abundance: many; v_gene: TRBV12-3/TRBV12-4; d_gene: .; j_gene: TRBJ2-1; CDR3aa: CASTSPRIYNEQFF; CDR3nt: TGTGCCAGCACTAGCCCTAGAATATACAATGAGCAGTTCTTC
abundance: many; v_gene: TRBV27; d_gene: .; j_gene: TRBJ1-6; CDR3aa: CASSLMGSYNSPLHF; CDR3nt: TGTGCCAGCAGTCTCATGGGATCCTATAATTCACCCCTCCACTTT
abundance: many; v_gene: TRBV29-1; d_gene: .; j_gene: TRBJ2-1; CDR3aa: CSVHGKGNEQFF; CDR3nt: TGCAGCGTCCACGGCAAGGGAAATGAGCAGTTCTTC
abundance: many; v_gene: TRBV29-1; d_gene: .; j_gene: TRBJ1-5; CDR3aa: CSVGTGLNQPQHF; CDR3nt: TGCAGCGTTGGGACGGGGCTTAATCAGCCCCAGCATTTT
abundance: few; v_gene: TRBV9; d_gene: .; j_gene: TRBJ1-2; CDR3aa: CASSVADGHYGYTF; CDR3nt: TGTGCCAGCAGCGTAGCTGACGGGCATTATGGCTACACCTTC
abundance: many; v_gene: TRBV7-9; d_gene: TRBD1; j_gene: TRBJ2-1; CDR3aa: CASSFPTGGPYYNEQFF; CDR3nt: TGTGCCAGCAGCTTCCCGACAGGGGGCCCCTATTACAATGAGCAGTTCTTC
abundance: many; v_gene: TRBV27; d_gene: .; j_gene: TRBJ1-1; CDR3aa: CASSLGRSLNTEAFF; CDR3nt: TGTGCCAGCAGTTTAGGCAGGTCTTTGAACACTGAAGCTTTCTTT
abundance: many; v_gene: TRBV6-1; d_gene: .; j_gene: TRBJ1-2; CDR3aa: CASSETVRTAIYGYTF; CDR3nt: TGTGCCAGCAGTGAAACGGTTAGGACAGCAATCTATGGCTACACCTTC
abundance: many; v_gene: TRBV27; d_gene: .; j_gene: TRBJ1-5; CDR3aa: CASSPYSNQPQHF; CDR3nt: TGTGCCAGCAGTCCGTATAGCAATCAGCCCCAGCATTTT
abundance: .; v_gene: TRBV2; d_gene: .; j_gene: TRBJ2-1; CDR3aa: CASSDRARPGDEQFF; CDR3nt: TGTGCCAGCAGTGATCGTGCTAGGCCCGGCGATGAGCAGTTCTTC
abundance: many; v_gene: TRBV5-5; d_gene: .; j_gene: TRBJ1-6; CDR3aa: CASSLAPNSPLHF; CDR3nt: TGTGCCAGCAGCTTGGCCCCAAATTCACCCCTCCACTTT
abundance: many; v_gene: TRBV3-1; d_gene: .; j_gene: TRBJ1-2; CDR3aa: CASSQVILRGNYGYTF; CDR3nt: TGTGCCAGCAGCCAAGTTATTCTAAGGGGAAACTATGGCTACACCTTC
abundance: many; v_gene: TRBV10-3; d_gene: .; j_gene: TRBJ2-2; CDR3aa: CAISAGEDSGELFF; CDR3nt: TGTGCCATCAGTGCCGGGGAGGATTCCGGGGAGCTGTTTTTT
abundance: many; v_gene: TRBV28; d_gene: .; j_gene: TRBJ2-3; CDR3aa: CASIGGTSTDTQYF; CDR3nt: TGTGCCAGTATCGGCGGAACTAGCACAGATACGCAGTATTTT
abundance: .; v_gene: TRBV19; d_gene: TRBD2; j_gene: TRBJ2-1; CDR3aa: CASTTGLAGAGEQFF; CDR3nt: TGTGCCAGTACCACGGGACTAGCGGGAGCGGGGGAGCAGTTCTTC
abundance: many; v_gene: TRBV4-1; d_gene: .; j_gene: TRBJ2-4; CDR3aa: CASSQDLVVMSLQYF; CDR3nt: TGCGCCAGCAGCCAAGATCTGGTAGTTATGTCCCTTCAGTACTTC
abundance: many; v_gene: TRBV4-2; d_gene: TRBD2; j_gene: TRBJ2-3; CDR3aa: CASSPGLAGPFTDTQYF; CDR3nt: TGTGCCAGCAGCCCTGGACTAGCGGGGCCCTTCACAGATACGCAGTATTTT
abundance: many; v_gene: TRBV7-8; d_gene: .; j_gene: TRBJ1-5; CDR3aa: CARLIAPQHF; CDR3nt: TGTGCCCGACTTATTGCGCCCCAGCATTTT
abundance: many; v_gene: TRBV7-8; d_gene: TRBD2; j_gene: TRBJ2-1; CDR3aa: CASLLSGVYNEQFF; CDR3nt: TGTGCCAGTCTCCTTAGCGGGGTCTACAATGAGCAGTTCTTC
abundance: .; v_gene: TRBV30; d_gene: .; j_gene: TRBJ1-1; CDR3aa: CAWSVGLNTEAFF; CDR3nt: TGTGCCTGGAGTGTAGGGTTGAACACTGAAGCTTTCTTT